The entry that follows covers one T cell receptor (beta chain) sequence. The data are from a study of cytomegalovirus exposure and HLA in healthy donors. Study context: A prior analysis found 117 million unique TCR beta sequences from around 180 million T cells. Early released data had about 85 million unique TCRs, all coming from HLA-typed donors.

This CDR3 comprises 14 residues. The germline gives CDR1 SGHRS, CDR2 YFSETQ. V was shortened by 4 bases and J by 4 bases, with 12 bases between the two germline ends. The PCR ran on 60 Vbeta and 13 Jbeta primers. Assay used: immunoSEQ multiplex PCR; TCRdb lists only in-frame clones, some missing. The table includes approximately 190,000 clones, approximately 78% detected once. The sequence derives from a woman in her late teens or twenties in good health and CMV-seronegative. Sequences were obtained from PBMCs. The chain employs TRBV5-1 and TRBJ1-3, with D possibly matching TRBD1 (6 bases). The CDR3 nucleotides are TGCGCCAGCAGCCAAACAGGGTCCGGAAACACCATATATTTT. It translates to CASSQTGSGNTIYF.